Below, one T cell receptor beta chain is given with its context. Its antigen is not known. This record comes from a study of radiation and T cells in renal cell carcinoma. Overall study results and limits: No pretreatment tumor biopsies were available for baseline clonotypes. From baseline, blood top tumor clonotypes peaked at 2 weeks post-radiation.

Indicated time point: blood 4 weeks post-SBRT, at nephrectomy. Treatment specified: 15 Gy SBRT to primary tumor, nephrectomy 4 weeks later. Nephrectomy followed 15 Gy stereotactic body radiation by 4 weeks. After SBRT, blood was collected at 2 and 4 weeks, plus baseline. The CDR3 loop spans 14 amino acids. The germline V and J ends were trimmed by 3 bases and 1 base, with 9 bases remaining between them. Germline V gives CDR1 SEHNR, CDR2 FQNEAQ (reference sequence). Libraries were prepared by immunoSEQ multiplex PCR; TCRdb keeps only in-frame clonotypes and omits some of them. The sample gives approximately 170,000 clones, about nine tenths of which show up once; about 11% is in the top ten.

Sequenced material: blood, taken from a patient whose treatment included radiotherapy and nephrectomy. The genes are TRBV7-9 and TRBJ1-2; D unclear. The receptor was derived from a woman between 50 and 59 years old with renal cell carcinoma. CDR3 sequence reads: CASSFQLNNYGYTF. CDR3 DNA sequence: TGTGCCAGCAGCTTTCAGTTGAATAACTATGGCTACACCTTC.